The clone carrying this T cell receptor beta chain occurred once. This entry is derived from a study of blood T cells in healthy people across ages. The length of the CDR3 is 15 residues. The germline V gene encodes CDR1 MNHEY and CDR2 SMNVEV (reference sequence). With V trimmed by 7 bases and J by 5 bases, 10 bases remained unmatched. For the second PCR, which ran for about 6 to 12 cycles, a sample-barcoded 5' primer and a J-beta primer mix were used. Using its own MiXCR run on the 5' RACE reads, TCRdb lists one record per CDR3 protein. The sample yields fewer than 750,000 distinct CDR3 sequences, around 48% seen once.

This TCR came from a man older than 75 in good health. The sample was blood. The chain recombines TRBV27 with TRBJ2-3, with 9 bases matching TRBD2. The CDR3 nucleotides read TGTGCCAGCACCTCCCTGGCTAGCGGGGAAGATACGCAGTATTTT. Translation: CASTSLASGEDTQYF.